This T cell receptor (beta chain) was observed in a study of OX40 agonist ivuxolimab in advanced cancers. Study in general: Patients received intravenous ivuxolimab every 2 weeks at 0.01 to 10 mg/kg.

Notes on this clone: The antigen remains unidentified.

Study-wide results and limits: In a subset of nonresponders, normalized T-cell clonal expansion was also low.

Only in-frame clones appear in the TCRdb table, and some are missing; sequencing was by immunoSEQ multiplex PCR. The data contain 25,000 to 30,000 clones, roughly 83% of them singletons. This CDR3 has 15 residues. Germline CDR1 is SGHNT and CDR2 is YENEEA. Trimming stripped 1 base from V and 0 bases from J, with 9 bases between. Sequences were derived from CD4+ or CD8+ T cells sorted from blood, sampled in a trial of the OX40 agonist ivuxolimab. The TCR sequence derives from an adult with an advanced solid tumor such as melanoma, head and neck, liver or kidney cancer. The rearrangement links TRBV11-3 to TRBJ1-1; possibly TRBD1 for D (5 bases). The CDR3 spells CASSLGGSMNTEAFF. In DNA form, the CDR3 reads TGTGCCAGCAGCTTAGGGGGCTCGATGAACACTGAAGCTTTCTTT.